The T cell receptor beta chain described here comes from a study of T cells in Graves' hyperthyroidism and ophthalmopathy (dated by TCRdb to the late 2010s). A note on the overall study: Peripheral blood samples were taken at initial diagnosis, before any treatment was given. To identify TCR V-J signatures that set the groups apart, the researchers used a discovery cohort of 90 to 100 patients, made up of 43 with Graves' ophthalmopathy and 57 with stable Graves' hyperthyroidism. Prospective prediction of ophthalmopathy was tested in an independent validation cohort of 18 to 20 hyperthyroidism patients and approximately 17 patients who later progressed to ophthalmopathy. For training and testing, the 100 patients in the discovery cohort were randomly divided in a 7:3 ratio. Thyroid tissue and blood T-cell repertoires from roughly six Graves' hyperthyroidism patients were also compared in the study. After blood sampling, hyperthyroidism patients were treated with methimazole at a starting dose of 30 mg daily, and ophthalmopathy patients were treated with high-dose intravenous methylprednisolone. TCR Vbeta CDR3 sequencing of approximately 140 peripheral blood samples (fewer than 45 ophthalmopathy, about 80 hyperthyroidism and roughly 17 progressor patients) is reported in the paper.

The TCR beta CDR3 regions were amplified from the RNA transcripts. For the first round of RT-PCR on the TCR CDR3, the HTBI primer set was used together with the Qiagen OneStep RT-PCR kit. Libraries were constructed in a second round of multiplex PCR, after which size selection and purification were carried out. Libraries were sequenced paired-end with 100 bp reads on an Illumina HiSeq2000. The paper's data handling went like this. SOAPnuke was used to process the raw data, throwing out any read that contained adapters or uncalled bases, had a mean Phred below 15, or lacked an exact constant-primer or identifier match. COPE v1.2.5 was used to merge the high-quality paired reads, and each unique nucleotide sequence was defined as a clonotype. Clonotypes were aligned to IMGT TRBV, TRBD and TRBJ reference segments using MiTCR v1.1. The analysis was restricted to V-J combinations with a frequency above 0.0001, which together covered approximately 99% of the repertoires. The TCS score was defined as the ratio of F50 (clonal expansion) to E x V (chaos), calculated using BLOSUM62-based TCRdist between CDR3 peptides within each V-J. Welch's t-statistics and random forest reduced some 510 V-J features to about 13, which were used in a naive Bayes classifier (R e1071). Thyroid-blood repertoire similarity was quantified with the Morisita-Horn index. TCRdb trimmed the raw reads at Q25, called clones with MiXCR and kept productive beta chains. Identical CDR3 protein sequences are pooled into one entry, listed with their most common genes and DNA. These V and J calls rely on TCRdb rather than the paper's analysis. The sample table records around 760,000 distinct CDR3 sequences; around a third of these occur just once. Roughly 31% of the sample goes to the ten largest clones.

Summary of the overall study and its limitations: During validation, the model predicted progression to ophthalmopathy a median of around 6 months ahead of onset, with around 65% sensitivity and under 85% specificity. Sample size was not statistically predetermined, and investigators were not blinded to group allocation. Ophthalmopathy was separated from stable hyperthyroidism by a 13 V-J signature model, with just over 85% sensitivity and about 81% specificity obtained in cross-validation and 80%/75% obtained in testing. Most expanded thyroid clonotypes (frequency above 0.001) were also detected in blood, suggesting blood repertoires may reflect thyroid immune responses.

Spanning cysteine to phenylalanine, the CDR3 consists of 14 amino acids. Just the 42-base CDR3 DNA is kept, in frame starting at base 1. Per the germline V gene, MGHDK is the CDR1 and SYGVNS is the CDR2. Graves' hyperthyroidism was defined as stable when no progression to ophthalmopathy occurred over 18 months of follow-up. Hyperthyroidism patients were aged 18 to 65 years and newly diagnosed, with disease duration of less than 2 months. The study excluded patients with uncontrolled infections, other autoimmune diseases, pregnancy or lactation. Diagnoses were established on the basis of clinical symptoms, serum thyroxine and TRAb, thyroid ultrasound, and orbital computed tomography. PBMCs were separated from roughly 10 ml of fresh peripheral blood using Ficoll-Paque density gradient centrifugation. Trizol reagent was used to extract total RNA, and RNA quality was then checked on an Agilent 2100 Bioanalyzer.

As concerns this clonotype: Its antigen is still unknown. No base quality information exists; no much larger clone differs at one position.

Input material: blood. The receptor comes from a woman between 35 and 50 years old with Graves' hyperthyroidism. The chain joins TRBV25-1 to TRBJ1-4, with the D gene not confidently named. The CDR3: CARVKGQNNEKLFF. Here is the DNA: TGTGCTAGAGTTAAAGGGCAGAATAATGAAAAACTGTTTTTT.